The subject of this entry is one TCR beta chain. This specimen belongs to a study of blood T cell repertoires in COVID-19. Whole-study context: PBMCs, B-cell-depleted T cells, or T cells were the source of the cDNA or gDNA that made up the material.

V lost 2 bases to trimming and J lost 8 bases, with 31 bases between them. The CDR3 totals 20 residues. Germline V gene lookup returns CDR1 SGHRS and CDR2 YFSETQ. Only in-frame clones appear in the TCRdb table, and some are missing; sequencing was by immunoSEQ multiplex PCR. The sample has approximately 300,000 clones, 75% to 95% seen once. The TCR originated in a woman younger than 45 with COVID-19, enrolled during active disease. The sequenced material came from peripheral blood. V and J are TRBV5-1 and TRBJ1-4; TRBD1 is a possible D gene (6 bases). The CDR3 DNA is TGCGCCAGCAGCTTCGGGGTAGGGGGATCTCAAACTACCATTCGGGAAAAACTGTTTTTT. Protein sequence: CASSFGVGGSQTTIREKLFF. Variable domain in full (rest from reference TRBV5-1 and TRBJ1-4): KAGVTQTPRYLIKTRGQQVTLSCSPISGHRSVSWYQQTPGQGLQFLFEYFSETQRNKGNFPGRFSGRQFSNSRSEMNVSTLELGDSALYLCASSFGVGGSQTTIREKLFFGSGTQLSVL.